Sequencing of this TCR beta chain was carried out in a study of T cells in women clearing cervical HPV infection. Findings and caveats of the study: Associations may precede or follow infection; HPV-specific or memory T cells were not isolated. Richness plus V gene abundances separated cases from controls with AUC 0.7 to 0.9. Controls had more TRBV6-7 (0.16%) than cases (about 0.11%). Richness differences could reflect unmeasured T-cell content per sample.

The CDR3 covers 15 residues. Germline loops: CDR1 SGHRS, CDR2 YFSETQ. For this clone: What it binds is unknown. The read finishes 3 residues shy of the CDR3 end, and the germline J gene is used to complete it. Other DNA sequences in the same sample also yield this CDR3.

Clones were read by immunoSEQ multiplex PCR, and TCRdb kept only the in-frame ones, dropping some. The sample includes 30,000 to 45,000 clones. The clonotype originates from a woman between 18 and 75 years old with a cervical HPV16 infection that either progressed to CIN3+ or cleared (not recorded which). The sequencing sample was made of blood buffy coat. The V call is TRBV5-1, the J call TRBJ2-3, with 8 bases that match TRBD1. The CDR3 here is CASSFLGQGGETQYF. The covered CDR3 bases are TGCGCCAGCAGCTTCCTCGGACAGGGCGGTGAGACG.